The 30 T cell receptor beta chains listed next were all sequenced from one sample in a study of control samples from healthy donors and cancer patients. TCRdb's copy holds only in-frame clones and misses some; the assay was immunoSEQ multiplex PCR. The table records more than 50,000 clones, 95% to 97% of them present only once. Sequencing used blood. Receptors originate from a woman aged 18-29 years in good health.

The chain links TRBV24-1 to TRBJ2-3; TRBD2 aligns across 7 bases. The CDR3 length is 17 residues. After removal of 0 bases from V and 0 bases from J, the junction contained 5 bases not matched to a gene. Germline V gene sequence: CDR1 KGHDR, CDR2 SFDVKD. This chain's CDR3 is CATSDLKRGASTDTQYF. The CDR3 DNA sequence: TGTGCCACCAGTGATTTGAAGCGGGGCGCTAGCACAGATACGCAGTATTTT.

For the CDR3, the DNA is TGTGCCAGCAGCATAACAGGGGACTCCTATAATTCACCCCTCCACTTT. Its protein is CASSITGDSYNSPLHF. This rearrangement joins TRBV9 to TRBJ1-6, with 7 bases identical to TRBD1. In germline, CDR1 is SGDLS, CDR2 YYNGEE. The CDR3 totals 16 residues. Germline trimming cut 4 bases from V and 0 bases from J; bases unmatched to any gene: 4.

The rearrangement links TRBV15 to TRBJ2-6; tentative D call: TRBD2 (5 bases). The V gene's germline CDR1 is LNHNV and CDR2 YYDKDF (reference sequence). V was pared by 0 bases and J by 0 bases, with 6 bases between. This CDR3 contains 16 residues. The DNA for the CDR3 is TGTGCCACCAGCAGAGAGGGGAGCTCTGGGGCCAACGTCCTGACTTTC. It is translated as CATSREGSSGANVLTF. Complete variable domain (other parts from reference TRBV15 and TRBJ2-6): DAMVIQNPRYQVTQFGKPVTLSCSQTLNHNVMYWYQQKSSQAPKLLFHYYDKDFNNEADTPDNFQSRRPNTSFCFLDIRSPGLGDTAMYLCATSREGSSGANVLTFGAGSRLTVL.

V is TRBV7-6 and J is TRBJ1-5; D possibly corresponds to TRBD1 (6 bases). CDR1 and CDR2 (germline): SGHVS, FNYEAQ. The CDR3 covers 16 residues. Trimming removed 1 base from V and 1 base from J, with 11 bases in between. The CDR3 DNA reads TGTGCCAGCAGCTTAGGCCAGGGGTTAAGCAATCAGCCCCAGCATTTT. Its protein is CASSLGQGLSNQPQHF.

In DNA, the CDR3 is TGTGCCAGCAGCTTCCATAGGGGTTCGGACACCGGGGAGCTGTTTTTT. Its translation is CASSFHRGSDTGELFF. The J gene is TRBJ2-2, the V gene TRBV7-8, with a tentative D call TRBD1 (5 bases). Trimming left V 3 bases short and J 3 bases short, with 14 bases between. CDR3 length: 16 residues. CDR1 and CDR2 from the germline V gene are SGHVS and FQNEAQ.

As for this clone: A junction end diverges from the germline sequence, so it may reflect a read error. The V gene is TRBV3-1 (or the pseudogene TRBV3-2), the J gene TRBJ1-1; unclear D gene. Germline lookup yields CDR1 LGHDT and CDR2 YNNKEL (reference sequence). The CDR3 totals 13 residues. The CDR3 region is CAGSQLSNTEAFF. The CDR3 DNA follows: TGTGCCGGCAGCCAACTATCGAACACTGAAGCTTTCTTT.

This sequence joins TRBV28 and TRBJ1-4, with a possible D match to TRBD1 (5 bases). This CDR3 has 15 amino acids. V lost 6 bases and J 3 bases, leaving 14 bases between the germline ends. Germline V gives CDR1 MDHEN, CDR2 SYDVKM. The CDR3 DNA reads TGTGCCAGCAGCTCGTTTCTAGGGGCTAATGAAAAACTGTTTTTT. Translated: CASSSFLGANEKLFF.

The rearrangement links TRBV7-2 to TRBJ1-5; D remains ambiguous. The V gene's germline CDR1 is SGHTA and CDR2 FQGNSA. This CDR3 has 15 residues. Trimming left V 5 bases short and J 6 bases short, with 17 bases between. CDR3 in DNA: TGTGCCAGCAGCCGTATTAGTACGGCGAGTCAGCCCCAGCATTTT. Protein: CASSRISTASQPQHF.

V usage is TRBV6-1 and J usage is TRBJ1-2; D possibly corresponds to TRBD1 (6 bases). The CDR3 loop spans 14 amino acids. The V and J ends lost 0 bases and 6 bases respectively, with 11 bases between them. Per germline, CDR1 MNHNS and CDR2 SASEGT. The CDR3 bases are TGTGCCAGCAGTGAAGCGGGGGGCTGGAATGGCTACACCTTC. The encoded protein is CASSEAGGWNGYTF.

The rearrangement links TRBV7-9 to TRBJ2-2; 10 bases map to TRBD1. V shed 4 bases and J 5 bases; nucleotides not matched to a gene: 4. CDR1 and CDR2 from the germline V gene are SEHNR and FQNEAQ (reference sequence). The CDR3 length is 15 residues. The CDR3 reads CASSSPGQGTGELFF. CDR3 coding DNA: TGTGCCAGCAGCTCGCCGGGACAGGGGACCGGGGAGCTGTTTTTT.

Remarks on this clone: This CDR3 is also generated by other DNA sequences in the sample. V and J are TRBV27 and TRBJ1-1; D may be TRBD1 (5 bases). The CDR3 totals 15 residues. Germline CDR1 and CDR2: MNHEY and SMNVEV (reference sequence). Trimming cost V 6 bases and J 1 base, with 15 bases left between them. DNA for the CDR3: TGTGCCAGCAGCCTTACCTGGACAACGAACACTGAAGCTTTCTTT. This translates into CASSLTWTTNTEAFF.

The chain is built from TRBV10-3 and TRBJ1-2; perhaps TRBD1 as D (5 bases). V shed 6 bases and J shed 1 base, with 12 bases lying between them. In germline, CDR1 is ENHRY, CDR2 SYGVKD. This CDR3 is built from 14 residues. In DNA, the CDR3 is TGTGCCATCAGCCCGCAGCAGGGTAACTATGGCTACACCTTC. Protein product: CAISPQQGNYGYTF.

The genes are TRBV14 and TRBJ1-5; maybe TRBD1 (5 bases). This CDR3 has 15 amino acids. Germline values: CDR1 SGHDN, CDR2 FVKESK. Trimming removed 4 bases from V and 4 bases from J, with 14 bases in between. The CDR3 reads CASSLPGAKNQPQHF. The CDR3 coding sequence is TGTGCCAGCAGCCTCCCCGGGGCCAAAAATCAGCCCCAGCATTTT.

The chain employs TRBV5-6 and TRBJ1-5, with 8 bases matching TRBD1. The CDR3 is made up of 14 amino acids. Unmatched junction bases numbered 3, after V lost 3 bases and J lost 4 bases. CDR1 is SGHDT and CDR2 is YYEEEE in the germline V gene. As DNA, the CDR3 is TGTGCCAGCAGCTCGACAGGGGAGAATCAGCCCCAGCATTTT. As protein: CASSSTGENQPQHF.

J is TRBJ2-2 and V is TRBV24-1; a possible D gene is TRBD1 (5 bases). V was trimmed by 2 bases and J by 4 bases, leaving 10 bases between them. Germline CDR1 and CDR2: KGHDR and SFDVKD. The CDR3 contains 15 residues. CDR3 nucleotides: TGTGCCACCAGTGATTCCCAGGGCGTCACCGGGGAGCTGTTTTTT. Protein sequence: CATSDSQGVTGELFF.

The chain couples TRBV2 to TRBJ2-7; 9 bases are shared with TRBD1. From germline, CDR1 is SNHLY and CDR2 FYNNEI. The ends lost 9 bases at V and 6 bases at J; junction bases unmatched: 9. The CDR3 loop spans 13 amino acids. The CDR3 nucleotides are TGTGCCAGTGCCAGCGGGACAGGGAGCGAGCAGTACTTC. Its protein product is CASASGTGSEQYF.

The chain recombines TRBV4-1 with TRBJ1-5, with D possibly matching TRBD1 (6 bases). Germline assignment: CDR1 MGHRA and CDR2 YSYEKL. V dropped 1 base and J dropped 5 bases, with 15 bases sitting between them. The CDR3 contains 16 residues. The CDR3 DNA follows: TGCGCCAGCAGCCAAGGGGGGCTTCGATGGGATCAGCCCCAGCATTTT. This translates into CASSQGGLRWDQPQHF.

V usage is TRBV3-1 (or the pseudogene TRBV3-2) and J usage is TRBJ2-1; a weak D match, TRBD2 (6 bases). Looked up from germline, CDR1 is LGHDT and CDR2 is YNNKEL (reference sequence). The CDR3 runs 13 residues. V was trimmed by 4 bases and J by 4 bases, leaving 8 bases between them. The CDR3 DNA follows: TGTGCCAGCAGCCTGGGACTTTACAATGAGCAGTTCTTC. It codes for CASSLGLYNEQFF.

J is TRBJ1-4 and V is TRBV30; tentative D call: TRBD1 (6 bases). The germline V and J ends were trimmed by 5 bases and 7 bases, with 14 bases remaining between them. Looked up from germline, CDR1 is GTSNPN and CDR2 is SVGIG (reference sequence). This CDR3 region has 13 residues. For the CDR3, the DNA is TGTGCCTGGGCTACTCAGGGGAGTGAAAAACTGTTTTTT. Amino acids: CAWATQGSEKLFF.

V and J are TRBV11-2 and TRBJ2-1; D may be TRBD1 or TRBD2 (5 bases each). Per the germline V gene, CDR1 is SGHAT and CDR2 is FQNNGV. V lost 5 bases and J lost 3, with 14 bases in between. The length of the CDR3 is 15 residues. The CDR3 reads CASSRSGALYNEQFF. The CDR3 DNA sequence: TGTGCCAGCAGCCGCTCCGGGGCCCTCTACAATGAGCAGTTCTTC.

The rearrangement uses TRBV30 and TRBJ1-2, with D uncertain. V lost 5 bases to trimming and J lost 5 bases, with 15 bases between them. The CDR3 extends over 13 amino acids. Germline assignment: CDR1 GTSNPN and CDR2 SVGIG (reference sequence). The CDR3 spells CAWRRPASYGYTF. The CDR3 nucleotides are TGTGCCTGGCGACGACCGGCATCTTATGGCTACACCTTC.

The chain has TRBV9 and TRBJ2-3; maybe TRBD2 (5 bases). V shed 9 bases and J shed 2 bases, with 19 bases lying between them. CDR3 length: 15 amino acids. The germline V gene encodes CDR1 SGDLS and CDR2 YYNGEE. In nucleotides, the CDR3 is TGTGCCACCGCTTTGGGAGAAACTTACACAGATACGCAGTATTTT. Protein product: CATALGETYTDTQYF.

The rearrangement joins TRBV13 to TRBJ2-1; TRBD1 agrees at 10 bases. J was trimmed by 5 bases and V by 5 bases; bases with no gene match: 6. Germline V gives CDR1 PRHDT, CDR2 FYEKMQ (reference sequence). The CDR3 loop spans 15 amino acids. The CDR3: CASSPRTGGDNEQFF. The CDR3 DNA follows: TGTGCCAGCAGCCCGAGGACAGGGGGGGACAATGAGCAGTTCTTC.

V is TRBV6-1 and J is TRBJ1-1; maybe TRBD1 (6 bases). CDR3 size: 15 residues. In germline, CDR1 is MNHNS, CDR2 SASEGT. Trimming took off 3 bases at V and 4 bases at J, with 15 bases between the two ends. In DNA, the CDR3 is TGTGCCAGCAGTGATTACAGGGTAGGTGGCACTGAAGCTTTCTTT. The encoded protein is CASSDYRVGGTEAFF.

V is TRBV14 and J is TRBJ1-4, with 7 nucleotides matching TRBD1. The length of the CDR3 is 16 residues. The V segment lost 4 bases and the J segment 0 bases; nucleotides outside the gene matches: 5. CDR1 SGHDN and CDR2 FVKESK come from the germline V gene. The CDR3 region has the DNA TGTGCCAGCAGCCCCCGGGACAGTGCAACTAATGAAAAACTGTTTTTT. Translation gives CASSPRDSATNEKLFF.

The CDR3 DNA reads as TGCAGTGCTAGTTGGCATACGAACACTGAAGCTTTCTTT. Translating it yields CSASWHTNTEAFF. The chain links TRBV20-1 to TRBJ1-1; no clear D. This CDR3 spans 13 amino acids. Trimming removed 3 bases at V and 1 base at J, with 9 bases between. Germline loops: CDR1 DFQATT, CDR2 SNEGSKA (reference sequence).

This chain links TRBV19 with TRBJ2-7; TRBD2 might be the D (5 bases). V lost 7 bases and J 6 bases, leaving 13 bases between the germline ends. The CDR3 is 12 amino acids. Germline CDR1 and CDR2: LNHDA and SQIVND (reference sequence). In nucleotides, the CDR3 is TGTGCCAGTAACGAGGCGGGTGGCGAGCAGTACTTC. This gives the protein CASNEAGGEQYF.

This chain connects TRBV7-9 to TRBJ1-1; tentatively, D is TRBD1 (5 bases). CDR3 length: 14 residues. V lost 9 bases and J 1 base, leaving 15 bases between the germline ends. The V gene's germline CDR1 is SEHNR and CDR2 FQNEAQ (reference sequence). The CDR3 sequence: CASQLQGRNTEAFF. The DNA for the CDR3 is TGTGCCAGTCAACTCCAGGGTCGGAACACTGAAGCTTTCTTT. Using reference TRBV7-9 and TRBJ1-1 for the parts outside the CDR3, the full variable domain is DTGVSQNPRHKITKRGQNVTFRCDPISEHNRLYWYRQTLGQGPEFLTYFQNEAQLEKSRLLSDRFSAERPKGSFSTLEIQRTEQGDSAMYLCASQLQGRNTEAFFGQGTRLTVV.

V and J are TRBV6-2 or TRBV6-3 and TRBJ1-2; D perhaps matches TRBD1 (6 bases). In germline, CDR1 is MNHEY, CDR2 SVGEGT. V lost 5 bases and J lost 3, with 10 bases in between. This CDR3 is 13 amino acids long. CDR3 in DNA: TGTGCCAGCAGTCCGACAGGCCACTATGGCTACACCTTC. Protein: CASSPTGHYGYTF.

This clone appeared once. The chain uses TRBV27 and TRBJ2-7; 8 nucleotides align to TRBD2. The V gene end was trimmed by 4 bases and the J gene end by 5 bases; junction bases not matched to a gene: 7. This CDR3 comprises 14 residues. Germline loops: CDR1 MNHEY, CDR2 SMNVEV (reference sequence). The CDR3, as DNA: TGTGCCAGCAGTTCGGGGGGGTGGTTCAACGAGCAGTACTTC. Translation gives CASSSGGWFNEQYF.